The T cell receptor beta chain under discussion was sequenced for a study of neurological immune-mediated disorders. Study-wide results and caveats: Because no CDR3 amino acid sequences were shared across subjects by expanded clones, private repertoires were suggested in all groups.

Of note for this clonotype: Its antigen is currently unknown. A read error is possible here, since a much larger clone lies one base away. In this CDR3 the conserved last residue, phenylalanine or tryptophan, is missing, so a read error is likely.

A total of 2 million PBMCs stored at -80 degrees C provided the unsorted libraries. TCRdb re-analysed the 5' RACE reads in MiXCR, keeping a single row per CDR3 protein. The table includes tens of thousands of distinct CDR3 sequences, approximately 17% detected once. V dropped 0 bases and J dropped 11 bases, with 4 bases sitting between them. The CDR3 length is 10 residues. The germline CDR1 and CDR2 sequences are MNHNS and SASEGT. The V and J genes are TRBV6-1 and TRBJ1-1; the D is unclear. The material sequenced was PBMCs. The TCR comes from a woman between 35 and 50 years old in good health. The CDR3 coding sequence is TGTGCCAGCAGTGAAGCTTGGGCTTTCTTA. Translating gives CASSEAWAFL.